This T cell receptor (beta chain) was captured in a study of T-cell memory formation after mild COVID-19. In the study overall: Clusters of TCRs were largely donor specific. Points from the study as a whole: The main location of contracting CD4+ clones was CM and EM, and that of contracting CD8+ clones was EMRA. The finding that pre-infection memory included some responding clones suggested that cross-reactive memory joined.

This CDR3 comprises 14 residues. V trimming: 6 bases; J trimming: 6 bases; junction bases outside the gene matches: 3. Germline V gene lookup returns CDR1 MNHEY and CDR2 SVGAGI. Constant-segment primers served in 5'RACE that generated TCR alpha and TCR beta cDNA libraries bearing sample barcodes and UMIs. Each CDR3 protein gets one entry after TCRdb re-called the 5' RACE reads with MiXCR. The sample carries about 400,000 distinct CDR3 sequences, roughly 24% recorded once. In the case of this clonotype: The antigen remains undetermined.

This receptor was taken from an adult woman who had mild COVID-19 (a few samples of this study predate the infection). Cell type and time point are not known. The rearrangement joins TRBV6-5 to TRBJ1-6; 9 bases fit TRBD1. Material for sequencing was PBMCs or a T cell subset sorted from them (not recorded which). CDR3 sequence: CASRWTGVNSPLHF. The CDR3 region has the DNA TGTGCCAGCAGGTGGACAGGGGTTAATTCACCCCTCCACTTT.